Below, 29 T cell receptor beta chains from the same sample are listed, as sequenced in a study of blood T cells in healthy people across ages. Primers used in a second PCR of roughly 7 to 12 cycles were a sample-barcoded 5' primer and a J-beta primer mix. MiXCR was run by TCRdb on the 5' RACE reads, yielding one entry per CDR3 protein. Of some 900,000 distinct CDR3 sequences in the sample, about 30% were seen once. The sequencing sample was made of blood. These TCRs come from a woman aged 80 or over in good health.

There are many counts of this clonotype. The gene calls are TRBV7-2 and TRBJ2-5, with D uncertain. Germline V lookup: CDR1 SGHTA, CDR2 FQGNSA. This CDR3 has 15 amino acids. V was shortened by 4 bases and J by 1 base, with 13 bases between the two germline ends. CDR3 residues: CASSYYSGIQETQYF. Here the CDR3 DNA reads TGTGCCAGCAGCTACTATAGTGGGATCCAAGAGACCCAGTACTTC.

The rearrangement joins TRBV11-2 to TRBJ2-6, with D possibly matching TRBD1 (6 bases). This CDR3 has 16 residues. With 1 base removed from V and 6 bases from J, the gap between germline ends came to 13 bases. Germline CDR1 and CDR2: SGHAT and FQNNGV. The CDR3 sequence is CASSLGPGVEANVLTF. As DNA, the CDR3 is TGTGCCAGCAGCTTAGGTCCAGGGGTGGAGGCCAACGTCCTGACTTTC. The full variable domain, completed using reference TRBV11-2 and TRBJ2-6, is EAGVAQSPRYKIIEKRQSVAFWCNPISGHATLYWYQQILGQGPKLLIQFQNNGVVDDSQLPKDRFSAERLKGVDSTLKIQPAKLEDSAVYLCASSLGPGVEANVLTFGAGSRLTVL.

There are many counts of this clonotype. The chain carries TRBV10-3 and TRBJ2-3; the match to TRBD1 covers 7 bases. CDR1 ENHRY and CDR2 SYGVKD come from the germline V gene. This CDR3 contains 14 residues. V lost 6 bases, J lost 0 bases, and 3 bases stayed unmatched. This CDR3 is CAISRDSSTDTQYF. For the CDR3, the DNA is TGTGCCATCAGCCGGGACAGTAGCACAGATACGCAGTATTTT.

Only a few counts were recorded for this clonotype. This rearrangement joins TRBV28 to TRBJ1-2; TRBD1 is a possible D gene (5 bases). With 4 bases removed from V and 3 bases from J, the gap between germline ends came to 9 bases. The CDR3 runs 13 residues. CDR1 is MDHEN, CDR2 SYDVKM, per germline. CDR3 loop: CASSSGLHYGYTF. The CDR3, as DNA: TGTGCCAGCAGTTCGGGACTCCACTATGGCTACACCTTC.

Here the CDR3 reads CASSLIGTGVTEAFF. CDR3 coding DNA: TGTGCCAGCAGCTTAATTGGGACAGGGGTCACTGAAGCTTTCTTT. The rearrangement uses TRBV7-6 and TRBJ1-1, with 10 bases matching TRBD1. Unmatched junction bases numbered 4, after V lost 2 bases and J lost 4 bases. CDR1 and CDR2 (germline): SGHVS, FNYEAQ. The CDR3 is 15 amino acids.

The rearrangement uses TRBV29-1 and TRBJ2-3; 9 bases are shared with TRBD2. The CDR3 loop spans 13 amino acids. V dropped 5 bases and J dropped 6; count of bases not matched to a gene: 6. CDR1 is SQVTM, CDR2 ANQGSEA, per germline. The CDR3: CSVLAGAGDTQYF. The CDR3 DNA follows: TGCAGCGTTTTAGCGGGGGCAGGGGATACGCAGTATTTT.

Many counts were recorded for this clonotype. The V and J genes are TRBV27 and TRBJ2-3; maybe TRBD1 (6 bases). CDR3 length: 14 amino acids. V lost 7 bases, J lost 1 base, and 12 bases lay in between. Germline assignment: CDR1 MNHEY and CDR2 SMNVEV (reference sequence). The CDR3 loop reads CASMAYRGTDTQYF. CDR3 DNA: TGTGCCAGCATGGCCTACAGGGGCACAGATACGCAGTATTTT.

This clonotype appeared many times. This chain joins TRBV6-1 and TRBJ2-1, with D perhaps TRBD2 (6 bases). From germline, CDR1 is MNHNS and CDR2 SASEGT. The CDR3 runs to 13 residues. V was clipped by 3 bases and J by 6 bases, with 9 bases between them. This CDR3 is CASSDWRGNEQFF. DNA of the CDR3: TGTGCCAGCAGTGATTGGAGGGGCAATGAGCAGTTCTTC.

The chain joins TRBV20-1 to TRBJ2-7; 7 bases line up with TRBD2. After removal of 3 bases from V and 2 bases from J, the junction contained 4 bases not matched to a gene. The CDR3 runs to 13 residues. Germline lookup yields CDR1 DFQATT and CDR2 SNEGSKA (reference sequence). The CDR3 sequence: CSASPGLTYEQYF. The CDR3 DNA is TGCAGTGCTAGCCCGGGACTAACCTACGAGCAGTACTTC.

This clonotype was seen ten or more times. This chain connects TRBV20-1 to TRBJ2-3, with D possibly TRBD2 on 6 matching bases. Germline V gives CDR1 DFQATT, CDR2 SNEGSKA (reference sequence). V lost 0 bases and J 0 bases, leaving 13 bases between the germline ends. CDR3 length: 16 amino acids. The CDR3 reads CSARDWRAASTDTQYF. CDR3 DNA: TGCAGTGCTAGAGATTGGAGGGCGGCCAGCACAGATACGCAGTATTTT.

The chain uses TRBV10-2 and TRBJ2-7; D uncertain. The CDR3 spans 14 residues. From germline, CDR1 is WSHSY and CDR2 SAAADI. V shed 3 bases and J shed 0 bases, with 9 bases lying between them. The CDR3 nucleotides read TGCGCCAGCAGTGAAGATCTGACCTCCTACGAGCAGTACTTC. Protein: CASSEDLTSYEQYF.

In regard to this clonotype: Just one base apart from a much larger clone, this may be a read error. The V gene is TRBV3-1, the J gene TRBJ2-5, with 9 bases matching TRBD2. This CDR3 contains 14 residues. The ends lost 8 bases at V and 11 bases at J; junction bases unmatched: 15. In germline, CDR1 is LGHDT, CDR2 YNNKEL (reference sequence). CDR3 nucleotides: TGTGCCAGCGGGCCGTCGGGACTAGCTAATGAGCAGTACTTC. This codes for CASGPSGLANEQYF.

A note on this clonotype: It may be a read error: a sequence one base away is much more abundant. The rearrangement links TRBV6-5 to TRBJ2-5; D is perhaps TRBD2 (6 bases). Per the germline V gene, CDR1 is MNHEY and CDR2 is SVGAGI. Trimming cost V 7 bases and J 11 bases, with 23 bases left between them. This CDR3 is 14 amino acids long. CDR3 amino acids: CASTTSPLYNEQYF. The CDR3 coding sequence is TGTGCCAGCACCACTAGCCCCCTTTACAATGAGCAGTACTTC.

The rearrangement links TRBV20-1 to TRBJ2-5; TRBD1 might be the D (6 bases). Germline V lookup: CDR1 DFQATT, CDR2 SNEGSKA (reference sequence). V was shortened by 7 bases and J by 11 bases, with 23 bases between the two germline ends. The CDR3 loop spans 13 amino acids. In DNA, the CDR3 is TGCAGTGTAAAGGCACAGGGAAGCGATGAGCAGTACTTC. Translated, it gives CSVKAQGSDEQYF.

This clonotype was observed a few times. A much larger clone is a single base away; this may be a read error. The V call is TRBV2, the J call TRBJ2-5; 10 nucleotides align to TRBD2. Germline values: CDR1 SNHLY, CDR2 FYNNEI. This CDR3 spans 14 amino acids. Trimming took 6 bases from V and 11 from J; bases not matched to a gene: 12. The CDR3 protein is CASRGLAIFNEQYF. The DNA of the CDR3 is TGTGCCAGCAGGGGACTAGCGATATTCAATGAGCAGTACTTC.

This clonotype has at least ten counts. This chain uses TRBV6-2 or TRBV6-3 with TRBJ2-7; D is ambiguous. Germline CDR1 is MNHEY and CDR2 is SVGEGT. CDR3 length equals 15 residues. Trimming removed 5 bases from V and 0 bases from J, with 14 bases in between. In DNA, the CDR3 is TGTGCCAGCAGTCCCAGGATTGTCAGCTCCTACGAGCAGTACTTC. Its protein product is CASSPRIVSSYEQYF.

This clonotype has a count of ten or more. The rearrangement uses TRBV6-5 and TRBJ2-3; D is unresolved. The CDR3 has 15 amino acids. CDR1 and CDR2 (germline): MNHEY, SVGAGI. V lost 1 base and J 2 bases, leaving 10 bases between the germline ends. In DNA, the CDR3 is TGTGCCAGCAGTTACTATCACAAAGACACAGATACGCAGTATTTT. This encodes CASSYYHKDTDTQYF.

This clonotype was picked up many times. This chain uses TRBV25-1 with TRBJ1-2, with D maybe TRBD1 (5 bases). V was cut by 1 base and J by 2 bases, with 8 bases left in between. Germline V gene lookup returns CDR1 MGHDK and CDR2 SYGVNS. The CDR3 is made up of 14 amino acids. The DNA for the CDR3 is TGTGCCAGCAGTGAATTGGGGGAAAACTATGGCTACACCTTC. This translates into CASSELGENYGYTF.

The V call is TRBV29-1, the J call TRBJ1-1, with 7 nucleotides matching TRBD1. Germline-derived CDR1 and CDR2 are SQVTM and ANQGSEA. V trimming: 6 bases; J trimming: 0 bases; junction bases outside the gene matches: 7. This CDR3 spans 14 amino acids. The CDR3 region is CSVNRGGMNTEAFF. The CDR3 nucleotides are TGCAGCGTAAACAGGGGAGGCATGAACACTGAAGCTTTCTTT.

The V and J genes are TRBV7-2 and TRBJ1-5, with D maybe TRBD1 (5 bases). Trimming pared 2 bases from V and 0 bases from J, leaving 8 bases between. The length of the CDR3 is 15 residues. Germline CDR1 reads SGHTA; CDR2 reads FQGNSA. The CDR3 loop is CASSLQGFSNQPQHF. The CDR3 DNA reads as TGTGCCAGCAGCTTACAGGGCTTTAGCAATCAGCCCCAGCATTTT.

V gene TRBV12-3 or TRBV12-4 combines with J gene TRBJ1-4; no definite D call. CDR3 size: 15 residues. V lost 1 base and J 7 bases, leaving 13 bases between the germline ends. CDR3 DNA sequence: TGTGCCAGCAGTTTAGGATCCGACGTCTTTGAAAAACTGTTTTTT. Translation gives CASSLGSDVFEKLFF.

The V and J genes are TRBV3-1 and TRBJ2-7; D may correspond to TRBD1 or TRBD2 (6 bases each). With 0 bases removed from V and 5 bases from J, the gap between germline ends came to 17 bases. The CDR3 contains 16 residues. In germline, CDR1 is LGHDT, CDR2 YNNKEL (reference sequence). CDR3 DNA sequence: TGTGCCAGCAGCCAAGAGTGGAAACAAAGGGGGGACGAGCAGTACTTC. Encoded protein: CASSQEWKQRGDEQYF.

The chain employs TRBV24-1 and TRBJ1-2; TRBD1 matches at 8 bases. The CDR3 is 16 residues long. V gave up 3 bases and J gave up 3 bases; unmatched junction bases: 8. Germline-derived CDR1 and CDR2 are KGHDR and SFDVKD. The DNA for the CDR3 is TGTGCCACCAGTGATGCCAGACAGGGGAGTTACTATGGCTACACCTTC. Translated, it gives CATSDARQGSYYGYTF.

The chain links TRBV6-6 to TRBJ1-1, with TRBD1 as a possible D gene (5 bases). This CDR3 contains 17 residues. CDR1 and CDR2 from the germline V gene are MNHNY and SVGAGI (reference sequence). V was clipped by 4 bases and J by 4 bases, with 22 bases between them. The CDR3 sequence: CASSSSPQDIMGTEAFF. DNA for the CDR3: TGTGCCAGCAGTTCATCACCTCAGGACATAATGGGCACTGAAGCTTTCTTT.

This clonotype was counted a few times. Given a much more abundant clone one base away, this may be a read error. J is TRBJ2-3 and V is TRBV29-1, with D possibly being TRBD1 (8 bases). The CDR3 consists of 12 residues. Germline CDR1 and CDR2: SQVTM and ANQGSEA. The V gene lost 7 bases and the J gene lost 6 bases, with 14 bases spanning the gap. CDR3 region: CSGDRGGDTQYF. The CDR3 region has the DNA TGCAGCGGTGACAGGGGAGGGGATACGCAGTATTTT.

The chain couples TRBV5-6 to TRBJ2-1; D may be TRBD1 or TRBD2 (5 bases each). Germline loops: CDR1 SGHDT, CDR2 YYEEEE. This CDR3 contains 14 residues. Deletions cut 4 bases from V and 2 bases from J, with 10 bases between. CDR3 in amino acids: CASSRPGPYNEQFF. CDR3 nucleotides: TGTGCCAGCAGCCGCCCGGGGCCCTACAATGAGCAGTTCTTC.

The sample holds one count of this clonotype. A much larger clone is a single base away; this may be a read error. V is TRBV2 and J is TRBJ2-3; unclear D gene. Germline V lookup: CDR1 SNHLY, CDR2 FYNNEI. Trimming removed 8 bases at V and 2 bases at J, with 14 bases between. The CDR3 is 14 amino acids. CDR3 sequence (DNA): TGTGCCAGCGAAATGACTCTCCTCACAGATACGCAGTATTTT. Its protein product is CASEMTLLTDTQYF.

This clonotype has ten or more counts. J is TRBJ2-5 and V is TRBV6-2 or TRBV6-3; D remains ambiguous. Germline lookup yields CDR1 MNHEY and CDR2 SVGEGT. V gave up 2 bases and J gave up 3 bases, with 16 bases separating them. The CDR3 is 16 residues long. The CDR3 spells CASSYPQKVLKETQYF. In DNA, the CDR3 is TGTGCCAGCAGTTACCCACAGAAGGTTCTTAAAGAGACCCAGTACTTC.

There are many counts of this clonotype. In DNA, the CDR3 is TGTGCCAGCAGACAAGGGAGGGCTTCCTACGAGCAGTACTTC. Translated, it gives CASRQGRASYEQYF. J is TRBJ2-7 and V is TRBV7-2; 7 bases are shared with TRBD2. CDR1 SGHTA and CDR2 FQGNSA come from the germline V gene. J gave up 1 base and V 6 bases, and 6 bases lay outside the gene matches. The CDR3 is made up of 14 amino acids. Full variable domain (rest looked up from reference TRBV7-2 and TRBJ2-7): GAGVSQSPSNKVTEKGKDVELRCDPISGHTALYWYRQSLGQGLEFLIYFQGNSAPDKSGLPSDRFSAERTGGSVSTLTIQRTQQEDSAVYLCASRQGRASYEQYFGPGTRLTVT.